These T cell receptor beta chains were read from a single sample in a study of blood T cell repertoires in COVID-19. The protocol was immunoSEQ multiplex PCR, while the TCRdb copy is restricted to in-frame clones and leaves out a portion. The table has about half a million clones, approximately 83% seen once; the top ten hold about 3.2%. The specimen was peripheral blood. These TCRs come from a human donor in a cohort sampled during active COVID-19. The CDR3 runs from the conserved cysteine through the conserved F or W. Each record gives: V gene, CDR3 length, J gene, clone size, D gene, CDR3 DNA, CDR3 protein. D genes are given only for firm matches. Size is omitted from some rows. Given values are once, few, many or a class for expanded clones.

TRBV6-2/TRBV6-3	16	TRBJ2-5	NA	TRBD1	TGTGCCAGCAGTGAGGTGGCAGGGGGAGTGGGAGAGACCCAGTACTTC	CASSEVAGGVGETQYF
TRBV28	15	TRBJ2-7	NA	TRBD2	TGTGCCAGCAGCCCGGGGGGGGAGCCATTATACGAGCAGTACTTC	CASSPGGEPLYEQYF
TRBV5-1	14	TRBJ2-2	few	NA	TGCGCCAGCAGCTTGGACAGGAACACCGGGGAGCTGTTTTTT	CASSLDRNTGELFF
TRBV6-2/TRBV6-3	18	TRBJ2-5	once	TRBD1	TGTGCCAGCAGTTACTCGAAGGGGGCACAGGGGGCTGGGGAGACCCAGTACTTC	CASSYSKGAQGAGETQYF
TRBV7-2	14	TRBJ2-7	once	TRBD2	TGTGCCAGCAGCCCGGAGGCTAGCGGGAGAGGGGCTCGCTTC	CASSPEASGRGARF
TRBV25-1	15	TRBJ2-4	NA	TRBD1	TGTGCCAGCAGGGACAGGGTGGATGCCAAAAACATTCAGTACTTC	CASRDRVDAKNIQYF
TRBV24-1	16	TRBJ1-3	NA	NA	TGTGCCACCAGTGGTTCCCCGACAGGAGGTGGAAACACCATATATTTT	CATSGSPTGGGNTIYF
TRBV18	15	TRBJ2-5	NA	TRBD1	TGTGCCAGCTCACCCTATGGGACAGCGCAAGAGACCCAGTACTTC	CASSPYGTAQETQYF
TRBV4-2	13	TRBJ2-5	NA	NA	TGTGCCAGCAGCCAAGTGGAGCGAGAGACCCAGTACTTC	CASSQVERETQYF
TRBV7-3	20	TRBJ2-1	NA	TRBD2	TGTGCCAGCAGCCCAAGATCGGGACTAGCGGGAATGGGGACCTACAATGAGCAGTTCTTC	CASSPRSGLAGMGTYNEQFF
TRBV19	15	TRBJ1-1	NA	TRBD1	TGTGCCAGTAGTATAGATTGGACAGGGGGGACTGAAGCTTTCTTT	CASSIDWTGGTEAFF
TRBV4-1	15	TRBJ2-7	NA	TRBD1	TGCGCCAGCAGCCACCCAGGACAGGGGTCCTACGAGCAGTACTTC	CASSHPGQGSYEQYF
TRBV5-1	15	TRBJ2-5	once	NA	TGCGCCAGCAGCTTGGAATCGGGAGTCTGGGAGACCCAGTACTTC	CASSLESGVWETQYF
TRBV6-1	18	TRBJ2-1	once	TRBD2	TGTGCCAGCAGTGCGGATTACTTACTAGCGGGACCCTACAATGAGCAGTTCTTC	CASSADYLLAGPYNEQFF
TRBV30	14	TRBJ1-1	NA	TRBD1	TGTGCCTTCGACAGGGGCAACATGAACACTGAAGCTTTCTTT	CAFDRGNMNTEAFF
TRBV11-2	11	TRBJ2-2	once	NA	TGTGCCAGCAGCTTTAATGGGGAGCTGTTTTTT	CASSFNGELFF
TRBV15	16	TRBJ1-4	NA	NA	TGTGCCACCAGCAGAGATCTGGGGGCAAAAGGGGAAAAACTGTTTTTT	CATSRDLGAKGEKLFF
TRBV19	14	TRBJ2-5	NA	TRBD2	TGTGCCAGTAGTATACAAGCGGGAGGCGGGACCCAGTACTTC	CASSIQAGGGTQYF
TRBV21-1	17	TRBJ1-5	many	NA	TGTGCCAGCGGAGGTAGGTGGGCAGACTATAGCAATCAGCCCCAGCATTTT	CASGGRWADYSNQPQHF
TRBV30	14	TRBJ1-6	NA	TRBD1	TGTGCCTTAGACGAGGGACAGTCGAATTCACCCCTCCACTTT	CALDEGQSNSPLHF
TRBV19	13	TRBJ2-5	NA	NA	TGTGCCAGTATCGGGGGGCGGTATCAGACCCAGTACTTC	CASIGGRYQTQYF
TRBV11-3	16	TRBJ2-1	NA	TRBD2	TGTGCCAGCAGCTCAGGGACTAGCGGGAGAACAGATGAGCAGTTCTTC	CASSSGTSGRTDEQFF
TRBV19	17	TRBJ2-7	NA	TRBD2	TGTGCCAGTAGCAGTACGTGGGCTAGCGGGAGGTTAGGCGAGCAGTACTTC	CASSSTWASGRLGEQYF
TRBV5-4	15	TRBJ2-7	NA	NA	TGTGCCAGCAGCCAGGGGCGGGAGAGCTCCTACGAGCAGTACTTC	CASSQGRESSYEQYF
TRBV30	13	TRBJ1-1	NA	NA	TGTGCCTGGAGTACCTACATCGGGACTGAAGCTTTCTTT	CAWSTYIGTEAFF
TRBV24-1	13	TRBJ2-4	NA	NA	TGTGCCACCAGTGACCCGTCTAAAAACATTCAGTACTTC	CATSDPSKNIQYF
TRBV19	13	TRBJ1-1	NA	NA	TGTGCCACGCGCCCCGCGGGTAGGACTGAAGCTTTCTTT	CATRPAGRTEAFF
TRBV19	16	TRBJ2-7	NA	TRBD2	TGTGCCAGTAGTAAAACCGGGACTAGCCGACCCTACGAGCAGTACTTC	CASSKTGTSRPYEQYF
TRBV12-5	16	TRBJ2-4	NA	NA	TGTGCTAGTGGTTTGGGGACAGAACAGGCCAAAAACATTCAGTACTTC	CASGLGTEQAKNIQYF
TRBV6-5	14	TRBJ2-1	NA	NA	TGTGCCAGCAGTTACACCCACAGCCTATATGAGCAGTTCTTC	CASSYTHSLYEQFF
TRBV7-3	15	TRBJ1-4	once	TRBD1	TGTGCCAGCAGCCCCACAGGGGGCTCGAGTGAAAAACTGTTTTTT	CASSPTGGSSEKLFF
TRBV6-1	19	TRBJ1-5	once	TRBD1	TGTGCCAGCAGTGACCGGGACAGGGGTGGGGGATATAGCAATCAGCCCCAGCATTTT	CASSDRDRGGGYSNQPQHF
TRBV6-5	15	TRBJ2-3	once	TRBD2	TGTGCCAGCAGTTCGCCGGGACTAGCGGAAGATACGCAGTATTTT	CASSSPGLAEDTQYF
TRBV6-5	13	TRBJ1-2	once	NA	TGTGCCAGCTTAGGCACCAGGAACTATGGCTACACCTTC	CASLGTRNYGYTF
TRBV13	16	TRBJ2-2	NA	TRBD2	TGTGCCAGCAGCTACACCGGGACTAGCGGGAGAGGGGAGCTGTTTTTT	CASSYTGTSGRGELFF
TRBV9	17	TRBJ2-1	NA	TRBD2	TGTGCCAGCAGCCCTCGACTAGGTAGCGGGGGAAACAATGAGCAGTTCTTC	CASSPRLGSGGNNEQFF
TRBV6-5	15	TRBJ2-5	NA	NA	TGTGTCAGCAGCCTAATGCTCGGGGACCAAGAGACCCAGTACTTC	CVSSLMLGDQETQYF
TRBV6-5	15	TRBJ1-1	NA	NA	TGTGCCAGCAGTTACAGATACAACACGAACACTGAAGCTTTCTTT	CASSYRYNTNTEAFF
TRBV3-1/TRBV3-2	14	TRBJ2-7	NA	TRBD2	TGTGCCAGCAGCCAGAGGGCGGGAGGAGGGGAGCAGTACTTC	CASSQRAGGGEQYF
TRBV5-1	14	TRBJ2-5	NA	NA	TGCGCCAGCAGCTTGGCGCTTACAGTAGAGACCCAGTACTTC	CASSLALTVETQYF
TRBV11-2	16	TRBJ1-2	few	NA	TGTGCCAGCAGCCACTTTGGGGACAACAAAGCTCATGGCTACACCTTC	CASSHFGDNKAHGYTF
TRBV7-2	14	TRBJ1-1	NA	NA	TGTGCCAGCAGCTTAGTGGCAGGGGACACTGAAGCTTTCTTT	CASSLVAGDTEAFF
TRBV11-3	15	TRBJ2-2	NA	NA	TGTGCCAGCAGCTTAGATCAGCGAGGCACCGGGGAGCTGTTTTTT	CASSLDQRGTGELFF
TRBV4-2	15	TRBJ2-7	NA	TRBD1	TGTGCCAGCAGCGAAATGACAGGGCCTGCCTACGAGCAGTACTTC	CASSEMTGPAYEQYF
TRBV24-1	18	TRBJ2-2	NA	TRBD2	TGTGCCACCAGTGATCCGGGACTAGCGACTTCAAGCACCGGGGAGCTGTTTTTT	CATSDPGLATSSTGELFF
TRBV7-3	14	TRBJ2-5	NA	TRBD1	TGTGCCAGCAGCTTTGGCAGGGGGCAAGAGACCCAGTACTTC	CASSFGRGQETQYF
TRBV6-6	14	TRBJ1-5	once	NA	TGTGCCAGCAGTTACGGCGGAATCAATCAGCCCCAGCATTTT	CASSYGGINQPQHF
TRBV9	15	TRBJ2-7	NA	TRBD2	TGTGCCAGCAGCGTAGAAGACGGGAGGGCCCACGAGCAGTACTTC	CASSVEDGRAHEQYF
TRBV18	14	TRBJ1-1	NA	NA	TGTGCCAGCTCACCACTAAGGGGTGACACTGAAGCTTTCTTT	CASSPLRGDTEAFF
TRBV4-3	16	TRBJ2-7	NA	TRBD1	TGCGCCAGCAGCCAAGCGGCAGGGGGCGGTTTCTACGAGCAGTACTTC	CASSQAAGGGFYEQYF
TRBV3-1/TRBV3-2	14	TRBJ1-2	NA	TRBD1	TGTGCCAGCAGCCGCACGGGACAGAACTATGGCTACACCTTC	CASSRTGQNYGYTF
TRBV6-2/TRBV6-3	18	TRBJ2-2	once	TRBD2	TGTGCCAGCAGTTACTCCGGCCTAGCGGGAGGGAACACCGGGGAGCTGTTTTTT	CASSYSGLAGGNTGELFF
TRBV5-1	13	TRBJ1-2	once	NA	TGCGCCAGCAGCTTGCCATCTAACTATGGCTACACCTTC	CASSLPSNYGYTF
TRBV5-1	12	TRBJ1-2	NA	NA	TGCGCCAGCAGCCAGGACAGAACTGGCTACACCTTC	CASSQDRTGYTF